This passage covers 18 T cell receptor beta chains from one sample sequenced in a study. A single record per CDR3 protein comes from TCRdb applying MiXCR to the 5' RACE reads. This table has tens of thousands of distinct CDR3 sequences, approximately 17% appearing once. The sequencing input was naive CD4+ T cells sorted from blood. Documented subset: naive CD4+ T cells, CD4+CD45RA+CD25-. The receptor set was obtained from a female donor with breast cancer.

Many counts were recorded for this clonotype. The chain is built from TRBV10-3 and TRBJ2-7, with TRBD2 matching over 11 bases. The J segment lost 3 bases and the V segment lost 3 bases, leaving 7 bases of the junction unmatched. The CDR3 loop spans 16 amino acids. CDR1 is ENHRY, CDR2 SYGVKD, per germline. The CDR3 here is CAISDMTSGKGYEQYF. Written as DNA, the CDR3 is TGTGCCATCAGTGACATGACTAGCGGGAAGGGCTACGAGCAGTACTTC.

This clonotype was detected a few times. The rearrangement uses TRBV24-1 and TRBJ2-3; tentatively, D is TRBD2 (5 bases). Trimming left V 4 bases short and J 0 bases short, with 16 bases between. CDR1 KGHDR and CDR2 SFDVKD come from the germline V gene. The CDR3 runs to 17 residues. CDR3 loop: CATSDPRRDTSTDTQYF. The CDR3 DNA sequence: TGTGCCACCAGTGACCCTCGACGGGATACTAGCACAGATACGCAGTATTTT.

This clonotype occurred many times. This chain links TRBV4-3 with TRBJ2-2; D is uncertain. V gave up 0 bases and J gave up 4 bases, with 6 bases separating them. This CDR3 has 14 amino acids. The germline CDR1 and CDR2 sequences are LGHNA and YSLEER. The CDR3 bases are TGCGCCAGCAGCCAAGACTTTTTCACCGGGGAGCTGTTTTTT. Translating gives CASSQDFFTGELFF.

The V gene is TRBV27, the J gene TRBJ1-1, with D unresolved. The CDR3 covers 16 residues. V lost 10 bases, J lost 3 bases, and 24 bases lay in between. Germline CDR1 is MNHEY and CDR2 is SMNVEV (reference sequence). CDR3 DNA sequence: TGTGCCACCTCTTTGTGGGGTCCCGGGTGGTACACTGAAGCTTTCTTT. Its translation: CATSLWGPGWYTEAFF.

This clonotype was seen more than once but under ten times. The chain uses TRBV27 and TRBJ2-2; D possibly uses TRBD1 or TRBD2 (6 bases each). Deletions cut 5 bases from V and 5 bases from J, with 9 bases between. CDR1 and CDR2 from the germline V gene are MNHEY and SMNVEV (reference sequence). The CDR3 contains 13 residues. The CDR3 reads CASSQGRTGELFF. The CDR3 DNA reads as TGTGCCAGCAGTCAGGGGAGGACCGGGGAGCTGTTTTTT.

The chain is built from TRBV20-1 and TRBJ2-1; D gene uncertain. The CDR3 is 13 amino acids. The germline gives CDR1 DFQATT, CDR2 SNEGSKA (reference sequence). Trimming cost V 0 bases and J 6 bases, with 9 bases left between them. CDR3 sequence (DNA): TGCAGTGCTAGAGATAGGCTTTCCAATGAGCAGTTCTTC. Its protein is CSARDRLSNEQFF.

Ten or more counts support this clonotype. The CDR3 protein is CASAGAYEQYF. In DNA, the CDR3 is TGTGCCAGCGCGGGGGCCTACGAGCAGTACTTC. The chain has TRBV12-3 or TRBV12-4 and TRBJ2-7; 7 bases match TRBD2. V lost 8 bases, J lost 2 bases, and 0 bases stayed unmatched. The CDR3 length is 11 residues.

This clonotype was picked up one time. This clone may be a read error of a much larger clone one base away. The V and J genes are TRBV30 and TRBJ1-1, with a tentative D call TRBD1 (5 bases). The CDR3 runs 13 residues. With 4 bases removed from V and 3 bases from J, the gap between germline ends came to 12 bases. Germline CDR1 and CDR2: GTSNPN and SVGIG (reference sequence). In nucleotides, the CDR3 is TGTGCCTGGACAGGGAAGGATTACACTGAAGCTTTCTTT. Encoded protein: CAWTGKDYTEAFF.

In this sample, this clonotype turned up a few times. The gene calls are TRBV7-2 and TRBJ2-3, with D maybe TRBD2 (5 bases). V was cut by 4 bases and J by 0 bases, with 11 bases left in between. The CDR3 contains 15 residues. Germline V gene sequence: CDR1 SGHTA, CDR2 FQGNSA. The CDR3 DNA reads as TGTGCCAGCAGCTCCGACTACCTCAGCACAGATACGCAGTATTTT. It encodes CASSSDYLSTDTQYF.

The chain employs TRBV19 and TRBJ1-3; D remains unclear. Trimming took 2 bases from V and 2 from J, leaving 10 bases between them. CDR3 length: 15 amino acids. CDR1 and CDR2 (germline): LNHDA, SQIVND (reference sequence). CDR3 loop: CASSISGSAGNTIYF. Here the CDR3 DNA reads TGTGCCAGTAGTATATCGGGTAGCGCTGGAAACACCATATATTTT.

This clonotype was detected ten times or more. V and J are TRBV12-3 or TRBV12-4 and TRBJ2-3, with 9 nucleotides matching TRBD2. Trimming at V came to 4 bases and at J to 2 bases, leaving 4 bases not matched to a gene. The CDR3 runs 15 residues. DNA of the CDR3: TGTGCCAGCAGTTGGGGACTAGCATACACAGATACGCAGTATTTT. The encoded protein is CASSWGLAYTDTQYF.

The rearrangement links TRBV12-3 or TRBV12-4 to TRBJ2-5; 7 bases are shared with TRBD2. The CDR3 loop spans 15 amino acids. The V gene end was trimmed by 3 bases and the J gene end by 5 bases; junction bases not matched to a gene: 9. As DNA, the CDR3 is TGTGCCAGCAGTTTTGGCTTTACCGGGAGGGAGACCCAGTACTTC. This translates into CASSFGFTGRETQYF.

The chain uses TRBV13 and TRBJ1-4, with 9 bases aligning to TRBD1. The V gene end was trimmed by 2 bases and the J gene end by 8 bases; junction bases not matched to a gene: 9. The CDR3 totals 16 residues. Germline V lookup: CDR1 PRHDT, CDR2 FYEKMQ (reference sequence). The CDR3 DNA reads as TGTGCCAGCAGCTTAAGGCACCGGACAGGGGACGAAAAACTGTTTTTT. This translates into CASSLRHRTGDEKLFF.

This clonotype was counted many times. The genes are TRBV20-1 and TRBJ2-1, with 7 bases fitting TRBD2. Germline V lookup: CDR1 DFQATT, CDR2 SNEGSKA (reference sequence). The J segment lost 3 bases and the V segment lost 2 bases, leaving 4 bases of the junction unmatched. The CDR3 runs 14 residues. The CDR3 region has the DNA TGCAGTGCTAGATGGGCGGGAGACTACAATGAGCAGTTCTTC. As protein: CSARWAGDYNEQFF.

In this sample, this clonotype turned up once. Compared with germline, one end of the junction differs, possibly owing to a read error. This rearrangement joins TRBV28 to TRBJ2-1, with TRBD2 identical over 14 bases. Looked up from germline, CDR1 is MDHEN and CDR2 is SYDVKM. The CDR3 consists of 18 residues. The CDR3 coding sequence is TGTGCCGGCAGTTACCCTCTGACTAGCGGGAGGGCAATCAATGAGCAGTTCTTC. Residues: CAGSYPLTSGRAINEQFF.

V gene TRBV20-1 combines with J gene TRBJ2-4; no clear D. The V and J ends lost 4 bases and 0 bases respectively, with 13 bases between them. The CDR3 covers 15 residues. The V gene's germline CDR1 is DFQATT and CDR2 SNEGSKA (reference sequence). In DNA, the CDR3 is TGCAGTGCTAAGGGCCCGGTTCTAGCCAAAAACATTCAGTACTTC. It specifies CSAKGPVLAKNIQYF.

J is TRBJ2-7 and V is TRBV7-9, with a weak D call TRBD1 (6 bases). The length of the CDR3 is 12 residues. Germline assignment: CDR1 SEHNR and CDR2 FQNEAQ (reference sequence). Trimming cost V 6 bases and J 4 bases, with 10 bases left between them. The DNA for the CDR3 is TGTGCCAGCAGTACAGGGTTGTACGAGCAGTACTTC. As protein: CASSTGLYEQYF.

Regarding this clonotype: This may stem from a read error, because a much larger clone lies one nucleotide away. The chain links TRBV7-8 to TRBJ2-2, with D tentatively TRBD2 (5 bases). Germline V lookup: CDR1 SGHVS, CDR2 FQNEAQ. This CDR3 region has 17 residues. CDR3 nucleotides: TGTGCCAGCAGCGCTAGACTGCTATCCGCGAACACCGGGGAGCTGCTTTTT. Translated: CASSARLLSANTGELLF.